This T cell receptor (beta chain) was identified in a study of OX40 agonist ivuxolimab in advanced cancers. Study-level background: Patients received ivuxolimab, an agonistic anti-OX40 (CD134) antibody. Males comprised 70% to 85% of the group, whose mean age was 60 years (range about 23 to 80). Checkpoint inhibitors had been given previously to about 38% of patients. There were three patients with partial responses, one having hepatocellular carcinoma and two cutaneous melanoma.

Profiled with immunoSEQ multiplex PCR; TCRdb holds only in-frame clones, not every one. The sample carries more than 50,000 clones, around 86% recorded once. V was shortened by 2 bases and J by 2 bases, with 18 bases between the two germline ends. CDR3 size: 17 residues. Germline-derived CDR1 and CDR2 are SGDLS and YYNGEE. The rearrangement joins TRBV9 to TRBJ2-3, with a possible D match to TRBD2 (6 bases). This clonotype was sampled from an adult with an advanced solid tumor such as melanoma, head and neck, liver or kidney cancer. Specimen: CD4+ or CD8+ T cells sorted from blood, collected in a trial of the OX40 agonist ivuxolimab. The CDR3 loop reads CASSVALVGGPTDTQYF. CDR3 nucleotides: TGTGCCAGCAGCGTCGCCCTAGTGGGGGGACCCACAGATACGCAGTATTTT.